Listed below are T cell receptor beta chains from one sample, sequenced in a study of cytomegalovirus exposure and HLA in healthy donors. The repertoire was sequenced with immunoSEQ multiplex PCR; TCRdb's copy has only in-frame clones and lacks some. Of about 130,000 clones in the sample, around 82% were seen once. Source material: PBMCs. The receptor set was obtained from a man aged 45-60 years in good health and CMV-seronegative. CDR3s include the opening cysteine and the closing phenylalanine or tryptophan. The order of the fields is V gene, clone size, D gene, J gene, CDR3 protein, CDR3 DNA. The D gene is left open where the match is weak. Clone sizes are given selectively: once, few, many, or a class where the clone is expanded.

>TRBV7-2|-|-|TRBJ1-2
CAGSQGGNYGYTF
TGTGCCGGCAGCCAGGGCGGCAACTATGGCTACACCTTC
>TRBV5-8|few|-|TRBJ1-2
CASTQRGYGYTF
TGTGCCAGCACCCAGCGGGGCTATGGCTACACCTTC
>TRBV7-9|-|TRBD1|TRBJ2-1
CASSLERTGSSMDEQFF
TGTGCCAGCAGCTTAGAACGGACAGGTAGCAGCATGGATGAGCAGTTCTTC
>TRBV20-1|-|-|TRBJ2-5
CSVKHEETQYF
TGCAGTGTCAAGCACGAAGAGACCCAGTACTTC
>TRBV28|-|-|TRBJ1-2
CASSSQGSTDYTF
TGTGCCAGCAGTTCCCAGGGTAGTACGGACTACACCTTC
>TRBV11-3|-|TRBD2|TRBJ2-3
CSDSSGRTDTQYF
TGTTCCGACTCTAGCGGGAGAACAGATACGCAGTATTTT
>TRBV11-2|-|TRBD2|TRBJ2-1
CASSLGLLAGSYNEQFF
TGTGCCAGCAGCTTAGGCCTACTAGCGGGATCCTACAATGAGCAGTTCTTC
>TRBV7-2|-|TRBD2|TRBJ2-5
CASSSSGTTQETQYF
TGTGCCAGCAGCTCCTCCGGGACTACTCAAGAGACCCAGTACTTC
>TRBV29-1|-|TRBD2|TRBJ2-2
CSVKLAGDGTGELFF
TGCAGCGTTAAACTAGCGGGAGACGGTACCGGGGAGCTGTTTTTT
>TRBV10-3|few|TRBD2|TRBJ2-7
CAIGGGAGEQYF
TGTGCCATCGGGGGGGGAGCGGGGGAGCAGTACTTC
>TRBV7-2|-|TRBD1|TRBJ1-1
CASSLRQGTAFF
TGTGCCAGCAGCTTACGACAGGGCACAGCTTTCTTT
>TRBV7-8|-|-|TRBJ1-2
CASSPQGHNYGYTF
TGTGCCAGCAGCCCACAGGGTCACAACTATGGCTACACCTTC
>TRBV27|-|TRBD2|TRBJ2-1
CASSAGTSGYNEQFF
TGTGCCAGCAGTGCCGGGACTAGCGGCTACAATGAGCAGTTCTTC
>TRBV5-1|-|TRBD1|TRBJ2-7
CASSLGGQGTYEQYF
TGCGCCAGCAGCTTGGGTGGACAGGGGACCTACGAGCAGTACTTC
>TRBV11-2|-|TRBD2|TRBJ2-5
CASNPPGTSGKETQYF
TGTGCCAGCAACCCCCCCGGGACTAGCGGGAAAGAGACCCAGTACTTC
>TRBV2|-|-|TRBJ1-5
CASNLEGGNQPQHF
TGTGCCAGCAATCTCGAGGGGGGCAATCAGCCCCAGCATTTT
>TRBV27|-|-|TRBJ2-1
CASSLYRDSVGNEQFF
TGTGCCAGCAGTTTGTACCGGGACTCCGTGGGGAATGAGCAGTTCTTC
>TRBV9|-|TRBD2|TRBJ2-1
CASSVGSGGYNEQFF
TGTGCCAGCAGCGTCGGGTCGGGAGGGTACAATGAGCAGTTCTTC
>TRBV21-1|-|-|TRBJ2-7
CASSKAGRGEQYF
TGTGCCAGCAGCAAAGCTGGGCGCGGGGAGCAGTACTTC
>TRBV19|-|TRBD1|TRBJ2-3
CASSMLGQGKDTQYF
TGTGCCAGTAGTATGTTGGGACAGGGGAAGGATACGCAGTATTTT
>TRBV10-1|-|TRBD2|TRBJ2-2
CASSEGSGDTGELFF
TGCGCCAGCAGTGAAGGTAGCGGGGACACCGGAGAGCTGTTTTTT
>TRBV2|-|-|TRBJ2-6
CASTEAGIWATGANVLTF
TGTGCCAGCACCGAAGCCGGGATTTGGGCTACAGGGGCCAACGTCCTGACTTTC
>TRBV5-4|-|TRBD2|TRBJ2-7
CASSSGTSITYEQYF
TGTGCCAGCAGCTCCGGGACTAGTATTACCTACGAGCAGTACTTC
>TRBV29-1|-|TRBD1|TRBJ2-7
CSVEKGDRSTTEQYF
TGCAGCGTTGAGAAGGGGGACAGATCTACAACCGAGCAGTACTTC
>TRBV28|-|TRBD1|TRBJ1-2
CASRDRGNGYTF
TGTGCCAGCCGGGACAGGGGTAATGGCTACACCTTC
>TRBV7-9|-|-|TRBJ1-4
CASSLAGGGTEKLFF
TGTGCCAGCAGCTTAGCAGGCGGGGGAACGGAAAAACTGTTTTTT
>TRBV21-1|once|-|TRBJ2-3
CASRQKGDLAGGPDTQYF
TGTGCCAGCAGGCAAAAAGGGGATCTAGCGGGAGGGCCCGATACGCAGTATTTT
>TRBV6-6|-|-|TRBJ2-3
CASSYSEDTDTQYF
TGTGCCAGCAGTTATTCTGAGGACACAGATACGCAGTATTTT
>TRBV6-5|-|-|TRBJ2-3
CASSRDTTDTQYF
TGTGCCAGCAGTCGGGACACCACAGATACGCAGTATTTT
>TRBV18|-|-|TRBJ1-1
CASSTTADMNTEAFF
TGTGCCAGCTCAACCACGGCGGATATGAACACTGAAGCTTTCTTT
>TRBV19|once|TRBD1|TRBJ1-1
CASTLTGRITEAFF
TGTGCCAGTACCCTGACAGGGAGGATCACTGAAGCTTTCTTT
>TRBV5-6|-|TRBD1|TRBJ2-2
CASSQYHRGMNTGELFF
TGTGCCAGCAGTCAATATCACAGGGGGATGAACACCGGGGAGCTGTTTTTT
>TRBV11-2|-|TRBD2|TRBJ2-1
CASSLHPRSGRAYNEQFF
TGTGCCAGCAGCTTGCATCCCCGTAGCGGGAGGGCCTACAATGAGCAGTTCTTC
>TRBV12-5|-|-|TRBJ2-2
CASGFSTGSGELFF
TGTGCTAGTGGTTTCTCTACAGGGAGCGGGGAGCTGTTTTTT
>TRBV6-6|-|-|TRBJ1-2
CASSYSGGKGAYGYTF
TGTGCCAGCAGTTACTCGGGGGGTAAGGGAGCCTATGGCTACACCTTC
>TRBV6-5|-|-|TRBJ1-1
CASSQRRDMNTEAFF
TGTGCCAGCAGCCAAAGGCGGGATATGAACACTGAAGCTTTCTTT
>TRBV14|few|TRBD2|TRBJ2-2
CASSQDPRSGSNTGELFF
TGTGCCAGCAGCCAAGATCCCCGTAGCGGGAGCAACACCGGGGAGCTGTTTTTT
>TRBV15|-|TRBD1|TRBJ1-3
CATSRGFGQAGNTIYF
TGTGCCACCAGCAGGGGCTTCGGACAGGCTGGAAACACCATATATTTT
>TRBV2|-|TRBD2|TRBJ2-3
CASSLAGGRSTQYF
TGTGCCAGCAGTTTAGCGGGAGGACGGTCCACGCAGTATTTT
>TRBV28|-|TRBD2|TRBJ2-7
CASSLWGGNTYEQYF
TGTGCCAGCAGTTTATGGGGAGGGAACACCTACGAGCAGTACTTC
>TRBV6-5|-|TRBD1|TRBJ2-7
CASSYSKQGLYEQYF
TGTGCCAGCAGTTACTCGAAACAGGGGTTGTACGAGCAGTACTTC
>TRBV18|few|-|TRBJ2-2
CASSPGLTGELFF
TGTGCCAGCTCACCAGGACTCACCGGGGAGCTGTTTTTT
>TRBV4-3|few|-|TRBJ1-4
CASSQERQRLTNEKLFF
TGCGCCAGCAGCCAAGAACGACAGAGATTAACTAATGAAAAACTGTTTTTT
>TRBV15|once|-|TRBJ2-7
CATSPGGNSYEQYF
TGTGCCACCAGCCCCGGGGGAAACTCCTACGAGCAGTACTTC
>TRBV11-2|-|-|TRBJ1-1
CASSQQGPLMNTEAFF
TGTGCCAGCAGTCAACAGGGCCCCCTTATGAACACTGAAGCTTTCTTT
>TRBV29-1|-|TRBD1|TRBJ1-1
CSVEGDRPRWTEAFF
TGCAGCGTTGAGGGGGACAGGCCTCGATGGACTGAAGCTTTCTTT
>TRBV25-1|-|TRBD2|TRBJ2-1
CASSESIGASGEQFF
TGTGCCAGCAGTGAATCCATAGGGGCTAGCGGCGAGCAGTTCTTC
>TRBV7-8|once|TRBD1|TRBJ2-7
CASSLARDRGHEQYF
TGTGCCAGCAGCTTAGCGCGGGACAGGGGACACGAGCAGTACTTC
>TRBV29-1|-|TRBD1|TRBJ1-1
CSYKITGGAAEAFF
TGCAGCTATAAAATTACAGGGGGCGCGGCTGAAGCTTTCTTT